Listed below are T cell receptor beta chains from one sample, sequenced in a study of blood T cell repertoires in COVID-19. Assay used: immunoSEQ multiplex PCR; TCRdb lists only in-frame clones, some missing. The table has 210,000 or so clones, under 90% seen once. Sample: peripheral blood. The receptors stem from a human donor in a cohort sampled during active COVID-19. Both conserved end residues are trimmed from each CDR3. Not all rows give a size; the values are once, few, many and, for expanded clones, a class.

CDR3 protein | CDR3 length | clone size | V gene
ASSIMGGPGRRNTGELF | 17 | few | TRBV5-5
ASSLAGIETQY | 11 | NA | TRBV7-9
ASTQQFSADTQY | 12 | NA | TRBV28
ASRAPFRSRGLKNIQY | 16 | NA | TRBV28
ASSLGQPRRGFSGNTIY | 17 | few | TRBV27
ASSPPTGSQYGYT | 13 | NA | TRBV18
ASSPGGARREGTDTQY | 16 | NA | TRBV5-1
ASSIGLRGSNEQF | 13 | once | TRBV19
ASSKTLDQPQH | 11 | NA | TRBV3-1/TRBV3-2
ASKNRGGLETQY | 12 | NA | TRBV19
ASSVRTANQPQH | 12 | NA | TRBV28
ASSLVSDTQY | 10 | NA | TRBV11-3
ASSYPLGRLIFNEQF | 15 | once | TRBV11-2
ASSQPDRKNIQY | 12 | NA | TRBV3-1/TRBV3-2
ASSERRWPQH | 10 | NA | TRBV10-2
AWREAGGNTIY | 11 | NA | TRBV30
ASAQTTGRGTGELF | 14 | NA | TRBV5-4
ASSRIGQGANTEAF | 14 | NA | TRBV11-2
ASSYSGPGTDTQY | 13 | once | TRBV5-1
ASSQDNDSGSIHEQF | 15 | NA | TRBV4-1
ASSSGRGTEAF | 11 | NA | TRBV11-3
ASSQAGGQETQY | 12 | NA | TRBV5-1
ASSPWGVAGHNEQF | 14 | NA | TRBV3-1/TRBV3-2
SARTGGSDGYT | 11 | NA | TRBV29-1
AISGPQGADYGYT | 13 | NA | TRBV10-3
ASSHYLPGTNTDTQY | 15 | NA | TRBV3-1/TRBV3-2
ASGPTGNTGELF | 12 | NA | TRBV6-5
ASSLEGQVWYEQY | 13 | NA | TRBV7-2
ASSWTGPAF | 9 | NA | TRBV19